This record concerns one TCR beta chain sequence. Its target is unknown. This sample was taken from a study of cytomegalovirus exposure and HLA in healthy donors. Findings and limits, study-wide: Presence/absence comparisons presumed near-even sequencing depth among donors. Prediction of most subjects' HLA-A and HLA-B alleles by TCR beta sequences was reportedly accurate.

The PCR was carried out with 60 Vbeta primers and 13 Jbeta primers. The repertoire was sequenced with immunoSEQ multiplex PCR; TCRdb's copy has only in-frame clones and lacks some. The repertoire consists of more than 100,000 clones, with roughly 74% occurring once and the leading ten covering approximately 5.4%. This receptor was identified in a woman aged 45-60 years in good health and CMV-seropositive. The sample comprised PBMCs.

The CDR3 sequence is CASLVSSGPYEQYF. In nucleotides, the CDR3 is TGTGCCAGCCTAGTTTCTAGCGGCCCCTACGAGCAGTACTTC. V usage is TRBV6-6 and J usage is TRBJ2-7, with 7 nucleotides matching TRBD2. Germline V CDR1 and CDR2: MNHNY, SVGAGI (reference sequence). The V gene end was trimmed by 8 bases and the J gene end by 2 bases; junction bases not matched to a gene: 9. The CDR3 has 14 amino acids.